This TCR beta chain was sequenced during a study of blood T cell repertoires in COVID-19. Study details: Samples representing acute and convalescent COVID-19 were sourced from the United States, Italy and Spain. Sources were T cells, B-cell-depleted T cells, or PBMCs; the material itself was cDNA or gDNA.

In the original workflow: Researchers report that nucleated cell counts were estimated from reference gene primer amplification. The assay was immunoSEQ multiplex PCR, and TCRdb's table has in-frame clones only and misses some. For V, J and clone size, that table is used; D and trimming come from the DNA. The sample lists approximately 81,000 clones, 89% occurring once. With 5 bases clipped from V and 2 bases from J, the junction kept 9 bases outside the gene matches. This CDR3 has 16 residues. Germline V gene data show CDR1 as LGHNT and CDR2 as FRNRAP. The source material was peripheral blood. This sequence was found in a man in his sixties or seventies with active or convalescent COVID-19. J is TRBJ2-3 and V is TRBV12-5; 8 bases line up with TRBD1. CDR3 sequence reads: CASGHSRQGFTDTQYF. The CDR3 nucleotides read TGTGCTAGTGGTCACTCCCGACAGGGGTTCACAGATACGCAGTATTTT.